This T cell receptor (beta chain) was documented in a study of post-analysis software for immune sequencing data. At the level of the study: Patients had relapsing-remitting, secondary progressive or progressive-relapsing multiple sclerosis; some lacked subtype.

Findings and caveats of the study: Strong same-batch co-clustering of samples appeared with F measure clustering. For normalized Chao1 diversity, multiple sclerosis patients scored significantly lower than controls did.

Prepared TCR beta cDNA libraries contained unique molecular identifiers. Roughly 490,000 cDNA molecules came from about 1 to 10 million T cells. Each CDR3 protein gets one entry after TCRdb re-called the PCR reads with MiXCR. The sample carries roughly 800,000 distinct CDR3 sequences, roughly 46% recorded once. Remarks on this clonotype: Its target is not known.

Sequences were obtained from blood. The sequence was obtained from a girl between 5 and 17 years old with multiple sclerosis.

This CDR3 is CASSSYGSYNEQFF. The CDR3, as DNA: TGTGCCAGCAGCTCCTATGGTTCCTACAATGAGCAGTTCTTC. The J gene is TRBJ2-1, the V gene TRBV7-9, with no clear D. The CDR3 is made up of 14 amino acids. Germline CDR1 is SEHNR and CDR2 is FQNEAQ (reference sequence). V dropped 4 bases and J dropped 1 base, with 8 bases sitting between them. Variable domain in full (rest from reference TRBV7-9 and TRBJ2-1): DTGVSQNPRHKITKRGQNVTFRCDPISEHNRLYWYRQTLGQGPEFLTYFQNEAQLEKSRLLSDRFSAERPKGSFSTLEIQRTEQGDSAMYLCASSSYGSYNEQFFGPGTRLTVL.